These T cell receptor beta chains were read from a single sample in a study of graft-versus-host responses after intestinal transplantation. Generated by immunoSEQ multiplex PCR, the TCRdb table keeps only in-frame clones and is missing some. The profile shows 75,000 to 95,000 clones, roughly 91% of them singletons. These receptors are not linked to any known antigen. Sequencing was performed on unstimulated CD8+ T cells sorted from spleen or lymph node cells, taken before intestinal transplant. The receptors were gathered from a human donor who received an intestinal transplant. The CDR3 runs from the conserved cysteine through the conserved F or W. Fields, in order: CDR3 length, clone size, D gene, V gene, J gene, CDR3 protein, CDR3 DNA. The D gene is left open where the match is weak. Rows may omit the clone size; those that give it use once, few, many or a size class.

18,NA,TRBD1,TRBV13,TRBJ2-1,CASSSGGQGFIGYNEQFF,TGTGCCAGTTCCTCGGGGGGACAGGGGTTTATTGGTTACAATGAGCAGTTCTTC
17,once,NA,TRBV5-6,TRBJ2-1,CASSLEGGGPPGNEQFF,TGTGCCAGCAGCTTGGAAGGGGGGGGGCCCCCTGGAAATGAGCAGTTCTTC
15,NA,NA,TRBV30,TRBJ2-2,CAWSREGVDTGELFF,TGTGCCTGGAGTAGGGAGGGGGTCGACACCGGGGAGCTGTTTTTT
15,NA,TRBD1,TRBV2,TRBJ2-7,CASSDTTGGSYEQYF,TGTGCCAGCAGTGATACGACAGGGGGGTCCTACGAGCAGTACTTC
14,few,TRBD1,TRBV5-1,TRBJ2-7,CASSLRQGAYEQYF,TGCGCCAGCAGCTTGAGACAGGGGGCCTACGAGCAGTACTTC
16,NA,NA,TRBV13,TRBJ1-2,CASSYTRQEIVNGYTF,TGTGCCAGCAGCTATACCCGACAGGAGATAGTCAATGGCTACACCTTC
16,NA,TRBD2,TRBV2,TRBJ2-2,CASSEAAREGTGELFF,TGTGCCAGCAGTGAAGCAGCCAGGGAGGGCACCGGGGAGCTGTTTTTT
14,NA,NA,TRBV30,TRBJ2-3,CAWSASGGTDTQYF,TGTGCCTGGAGTGCCTCGGGGGGCACAGATACGCAGTATTTT
14,NA,TRBD2,TRBV18,TRBJ2-1,CASSETSGYNEQFF,TGTGCCAGCTCTGAGACTAGCGGATACAATGAGCAGTTCTTC
16,NA,TRBD2,TRBV11-2,TRBJ2-1,CASSLDLGGLTNEQFF,TGTGCCAGCAGCTTAGATCTGGGGGGACTAACCAATGAGCAGTTCTTC
12,NA,NA,TRBV10-3,TRBJ1-1,CAAGAGDTEAFF,TGTGCCGCCGGGGCAGGGGACACTGAAGCTTTCTTT
15,NA,NA,TRBV11-3,TRBJ2-3,CASSLRSSPGDTQYF,TGTGCCAGCAGCCTACGAAGTAGTCCTGGAGATACGCAGTATTTT
15,once,TRBD2,TRBV10-3,TRBJ2-3,CAIRRTSGGEDTQYF,TGTGCCATCAGAAGGACTAGCGGGGGGGAAGATACGCAGTATTTT
14,NA,TRBD2,TRBV27,TRBJ2-7,CASSFRGDTYEQYF,TGTGCCAGCAGTTTCCGGGGGGATACCTACGAGCAGTACTTC
15,NA,NA,TRBV4-3,TRBJ1-1,CASSQGTDLRWGAFF,TGCGCCAGCAGCCAAGGGACAGACTTACGTTGGGGAGCTTTCTTT
14,once,NA,TRBV4-3,TRBJ1-6,CASSQALDSSPLHF,TGCGCCAGCAGCCAAGCCCTCGACAGTTCACCCCTCCACTTT
13,once,NA,TRBV7-8,TRBJ2-7,CASSVGLTYEQYF,TGTGCCAGCAGCGTGGGACTTACTTACGAGCAGTACTTC
12,NA,TRBD1,TRBV10-3,TRBJ1-1,CAISGTGTEAFF,TGTGCCATCAGTGGGACAGGCACTGAAGCTTTCTTT
15,NA,NA,TRBV11-2,TRBJ1-1,CASSLVLSGRTEAFF,TGTGCCAGCAGCTTAGTCCTGTCAGGGAGGACTGAAGCTTTCTTT
15,NA,NA,TRBV27,TRBJ2-7,CASSFTDRASYEQYF,TGTGCCAGCAGTTTCACGGACAGAGCCTCCTACGAGCAGTACTTC
23,NA,NA,TRBV13,TRBJ2-3,CASSSRAPGQGLKRGEFTDTQYF,TGTGCCAGCAGCTCTAGGGCCCCGGGACAGGGCCTTAAGCGGGGGGAATTCACAGATACGCAGTATTTT
15,few,TRBD1,TRBV5-5,TRBJ1-5,CASSSDREIGQPQHF,TGTGCCAGCAGTTCCGACAGGGAAATCGGTCAGCCCCAGCATTTT
17,NA,TRBD1,TRBV9,TRBJ1-6,CASSPSGGASYNSPLHF,TGTGCCAGCAGCCCCTCAGGGGGCGCGTCCTATAATTCACCCCTCCACTTT
14,NA,NA,TRBV7-2,TRBJ1-1,CASSFRQLNTEAFF,TGTGCCAGCAGCTTTAGACAGCTGAACACTGAAGCTTTCTTT
14,once,TRBD1,TRBV4-2,TRBJ1-2,CASSLPGTGDGYTF,TGTGCCAGCAGCCTCCCCGGGACAGGGGATGGCTACACCTTC
19,few,TRBD2,TRBV4-3,TRBJ2-7,CASSQDAASGGSTPYEQYF,TGCGCCAGCAGCCAAGATGCGGCTAGCGGGGGGAGCACGCCCTACGAGCAGTACTTC
14,once,NA,TRBV27,TRBJ2-1,CASSLSVAGNEQFF,TGTGCCAGCAGTTTATCGGTCGCGGGCAATGAGCAGTTCTTC
15,NA,TRBD1,TRBV27,TRBJ2-7,CASSLTGPTGNEQYF,TGTGCCAGCAGTTTAACGGGCCCGACAGGGAACGAGCAGTACTTC
16,NA,TRBD2,TRBV4-1,TRBJ2-7,CASSPTTGGTSYEQYF,TGCGCCAGCAGCCCTACCACGGGGGGTACCTCCTACGAGCAGTACTTC
17,NA,TRBD1,TRBV14,TRBJ1-2,CASSQVTTGGAGYGYTF,TGTGCCAGCAGCCAAGTCACCACAGGGGGCGCGGGCTATGGCTACACCTTC
13,NA,NA,TRBV19,TRBJ2-7,CASSLGHLYEQYF,TGTGCCAGTAGTTTAGGACACCTCTACGAGCAGTACTTC
13,NA,NA,TRBV27,TRBJ1-1,CATTAQGHTEAFF,TGTGCCACTACCGCTCAGGGGCACACTGAAGCTTTCTTT
13,NA,NA,TRBV6-6,TRBJ1-3,CASRGGFGNTIYF,TGTGCCAGCAGGGGGGGTTTTGGAAACACCATATATTTT
13,NA,NA,TRBV2,TRBJ2-2,CASASGHTGELFF,TGTGCCAGCGCCTCAGGTCACACCGGGGAGCTGTTTTTT